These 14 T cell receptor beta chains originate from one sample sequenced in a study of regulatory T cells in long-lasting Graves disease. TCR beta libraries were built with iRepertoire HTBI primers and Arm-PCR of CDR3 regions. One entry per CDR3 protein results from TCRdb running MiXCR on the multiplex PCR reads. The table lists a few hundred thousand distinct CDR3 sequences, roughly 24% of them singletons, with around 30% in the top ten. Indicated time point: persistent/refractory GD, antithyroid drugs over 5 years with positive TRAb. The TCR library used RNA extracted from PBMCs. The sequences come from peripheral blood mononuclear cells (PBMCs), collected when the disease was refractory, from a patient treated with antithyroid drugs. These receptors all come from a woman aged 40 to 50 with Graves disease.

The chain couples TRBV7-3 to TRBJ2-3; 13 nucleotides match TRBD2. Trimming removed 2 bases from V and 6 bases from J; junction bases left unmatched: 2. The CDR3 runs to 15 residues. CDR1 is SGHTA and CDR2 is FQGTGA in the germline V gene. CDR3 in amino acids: CASSLGLAGVDTQYF. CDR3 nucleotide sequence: TGTGCCAGCAGCTTAGGACTAGCGGGAGTGGATACGCAGTATTTT.

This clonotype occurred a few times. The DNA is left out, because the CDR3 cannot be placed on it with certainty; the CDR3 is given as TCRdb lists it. The CDR3 sequence: CASSLAFGNGYNSPLHF. This chain links TRBV7-8 with TRBJ1-6. In germline, CDR1 is SGHVS, CDR2 FQNEAQ. The CDR3 length is 17 residues, termini included.

CDR3 residues: CASSLPLANTEAFF. CDR3 bases: TGTGCCAGCAGCTTGCCCCTAGCGAACACTGAAGCTTTCTTT. J is TRBJ1-1 and V is TRBV7-9; unclear D gene. The germline V gene has CDR1 SEHNR and CDR2 FQNEAQ (reference sequence). V shed 3 bases and J shed 1 base, with 9 bases lying between them. The CDR3 covers 14 residues.

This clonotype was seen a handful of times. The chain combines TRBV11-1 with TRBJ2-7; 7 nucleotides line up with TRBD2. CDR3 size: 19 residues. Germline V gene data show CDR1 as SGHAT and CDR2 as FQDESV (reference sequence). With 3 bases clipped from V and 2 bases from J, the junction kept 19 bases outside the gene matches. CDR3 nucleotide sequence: TGTGCCAGCAGCTTCGCCACTAGCGTATACTCTCTAAGACCCTACGAGCAGTACTTC. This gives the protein CASSFATSVYSLRPYEQYF.

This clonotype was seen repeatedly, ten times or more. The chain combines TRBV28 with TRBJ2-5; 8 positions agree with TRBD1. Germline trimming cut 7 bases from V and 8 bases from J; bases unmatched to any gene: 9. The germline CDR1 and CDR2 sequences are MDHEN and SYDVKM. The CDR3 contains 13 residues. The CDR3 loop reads CASTRTGRATQYF. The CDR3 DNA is TGTGCCAGCACCCGGACAGGGCGCGCTACCCAGTACTTC.

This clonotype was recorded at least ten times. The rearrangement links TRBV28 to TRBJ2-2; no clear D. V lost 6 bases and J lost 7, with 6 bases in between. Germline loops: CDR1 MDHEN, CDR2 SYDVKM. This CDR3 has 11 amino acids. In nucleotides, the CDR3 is TGTGCCAGCAGGCATGGCGGGGAGCTGTTTTTT. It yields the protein CASRHGGELFF.

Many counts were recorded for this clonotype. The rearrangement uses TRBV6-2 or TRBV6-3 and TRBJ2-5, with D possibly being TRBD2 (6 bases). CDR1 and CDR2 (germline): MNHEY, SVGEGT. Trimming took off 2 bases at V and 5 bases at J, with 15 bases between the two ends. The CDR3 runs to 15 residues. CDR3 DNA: TGTGCCAGCAGTTACCTGGGACTTCTTGGGGAGACCCAGTACTTC. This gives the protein CASSYLGLLGETQYF.

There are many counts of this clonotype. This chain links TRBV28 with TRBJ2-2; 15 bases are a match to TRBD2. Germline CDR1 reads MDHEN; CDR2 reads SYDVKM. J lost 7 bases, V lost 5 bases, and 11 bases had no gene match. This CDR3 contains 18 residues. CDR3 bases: TGTGCCAGCAGTAAAAGGACTAGCGGGAGGGTTGACGGCGGGGAGCTGTTTTTT. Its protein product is CASSKRTSGRVDGGELFF.

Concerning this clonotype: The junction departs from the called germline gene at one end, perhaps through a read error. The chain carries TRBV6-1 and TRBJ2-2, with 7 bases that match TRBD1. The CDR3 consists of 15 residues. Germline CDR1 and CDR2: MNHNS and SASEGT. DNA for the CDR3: TGTGCCACACGAACAGGGGCCACGAACACCGGGGAGCTGTCTTTT. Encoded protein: CATRTGATNTGELSF.

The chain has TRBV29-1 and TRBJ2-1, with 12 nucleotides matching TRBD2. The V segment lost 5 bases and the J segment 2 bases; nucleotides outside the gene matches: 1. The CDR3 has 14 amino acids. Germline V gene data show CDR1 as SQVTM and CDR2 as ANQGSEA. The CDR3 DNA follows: TGCAGCGTTCGGACTAGCGGGACCTACAATGAGCAGTTCTTC. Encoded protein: CSVRTSGTYNEQFF.

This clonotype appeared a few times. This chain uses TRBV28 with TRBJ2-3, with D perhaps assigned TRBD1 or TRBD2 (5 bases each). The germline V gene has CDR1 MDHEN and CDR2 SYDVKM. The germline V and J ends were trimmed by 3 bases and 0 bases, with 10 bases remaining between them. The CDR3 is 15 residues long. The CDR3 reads CASSFGTPSTDTQYF. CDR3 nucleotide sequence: TGTGCCAGCAGTTTCGGGACGCCGAGCACAGATACGCAGTATTTT.

The CDR3 nucleotides read TGTGCCAGCAGTTACTCATACAGGCCCGGGGAGCTGTTTTTT. It yields the protein CASSYSYRPGELFF. The chain combines TRBV6-9 with TRBJ2-2, with D possibly being TRBD1 (5 bases). Trimming stripped 3 bases from V and 6 bases from J, with 11 bases between. The germline gives CDR1 MNHGY, CDR2 SVAAGI. This CDR3 contains 14 residues.

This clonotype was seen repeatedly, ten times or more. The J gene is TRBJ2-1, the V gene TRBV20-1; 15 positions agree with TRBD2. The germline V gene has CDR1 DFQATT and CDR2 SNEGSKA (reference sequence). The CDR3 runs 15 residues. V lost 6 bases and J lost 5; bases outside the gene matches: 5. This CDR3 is CSASGTSGGNNEQFF. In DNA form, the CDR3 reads TGCAGTGCCTCGGGGACTAGCGGGGGGAACAATGAGCAGTTCTTC.

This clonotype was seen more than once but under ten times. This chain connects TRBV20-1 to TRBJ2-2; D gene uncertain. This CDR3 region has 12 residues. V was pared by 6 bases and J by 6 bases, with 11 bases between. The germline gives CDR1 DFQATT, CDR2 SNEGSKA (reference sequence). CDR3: CSALDHAGELFF. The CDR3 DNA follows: TGCAGTGCCCTAGATCACGCCGGGGAGCTGTTTTTT.